These T cell receptor beta chains were read from a single sample in a study of T-cell memory formation after mild COVID-19. TCRdb reprocessed the 5' RACE reads via MiXCR and lists one record per CDR3 protein. The sample consists of about 430,000 distinct CDR3 sequences, roughly 24% of them appearing once. Sequencing was carried out using PBMCs or a T cell subset sorted from them (not recorded which). These receptors came from an adult woman who had mild COVID-19 (a few samples of this study predate the infection). Cell type and time point are not known. Both conserved end residues are part of each CDR3. The D gene is left open where the match is weak. Clone size, where shown, is once, few, many, or a class for clones that have expanded.

V	size	J	D	CDR3	DNA
TRBV12-3/TRBV12-4	-	TRBJ2-1	-	CASSFQADNEQFF	TGTGCCAGCAGTTTCCAGGCCGACAATGAGCAGTTCTTC
TRBV13	few	TRBJ2-1	TRBD1	CASSLAGQGAKEQFF	TGTGCCAGCAGCTTAGCGGGACAGGGGGCAAAGGAGCAGTTCTTC
TRBV12-3/TRBV12-4	-	TRBJ2-1	TRBD2	CASSQSGGLGNEQFF	TGTGCCAGCAGTCAAAGCGGGGGGCTGGGAAATGAGCAGTTCTTC
TRBV30	many	TRBJ1-1	-	CARRDYGAGTEAFF	TGTGCCCGGAGGGATTATGGGGCGGGCACTGAAGCTTTCTTT
TRBV20-1	-	TRBJ2-2	TRBD2	CSARNPSGTNTGELFF	TGCAGTGCTAGAAACCCTAGCGGGACGAACACCGGGGAGCTGTTTTTT
TRBV7-2	few	TRBJ2-3	TRBD2	CASIPQAGLWTDTQYF	TGTGCCAGCATCCCCCAAGCGGGACTATGGACAGATACGCAGTATTTT
TRBV15	few	TRBJ2-7	-	CATSRDSLGASYEQYF	TGTGCCACCAGCAGAGATAGCCTCGGGGCGTCCTACGAGCAGTACTTC
TRBV12-3/TRBV12-4	few	TRBJ1-1	-	CASSFRAEAFF	TGTGCCAGCAGTTTTAGGGCTGAAGCTTTCTTT
TRBV6-6	-	TRBJ1-1	-	CASGERVNTEAFF	TGTGCCAGCGGTGAACGGGTGAACACTGAAGCTTTCTTT
TRBV3-1	-	TRBJ1-1	-	CASSQDTAEAFF	TGTGCCAGCAGCCAAGATACCGCTGAAGCTTTCTTT
TRBV7-9	-	TRBJ2-5	TRBD2	CASRWDYLPTQYF	TGTGCCAGCAGATGGGACTACCTTCCGACCCAGTACTTC
TRBV20-1	-	TRBJ1-1	-	CSADHGGENTEAFF	TGCAGTGCTGATCACGGGGGGGAGAACACTGAAGCTTTCTTT
TRBV10-3	few	TRBJ2-1	-	CAISGTSGNEQFF	TGTGCCATCAGTGGGACGAGCGGCAATGAGCAGTTCTTC
TRBV6-6	-	TRBJ2-3	TRBD1	CASSYGQDTDTQYF	TGTGCCAGCAGTTACGGACAGGACACAGATACGCAGTATTTT
TRBV6-5	-	TRBJ2-3	TRBD2	CASSYLASGADTQYF	TGTGCCAGCAGTTACTTGGCTAGCGGGGCAGATACGCAGTATTTT
TRBV5-1	-	TRBJ2-3	TRBD2	CASSPDSGGAADTQYF	TGCGCCAGCAGCCCAGACAGCGGGGGGGCCGCAGATACGCAGTATTTT
TRBV7-2	-	TRBJ2-7	-	CASSLGQGEYEQYF	TGTGCCAGCAGCTTAGGTCAGGGTGAATACGAGCAGTACTTC
TRBV7-3	-	TRBJ2-1	-	CASSFSGAWGGEQFF	TGTGCCAGCAGCTTCTCGGGGGCTTGGGGTGGTGAGCAGTTCTTC
TRBV7-8	-	TRBJ2-3	-	CASRHGVADTQYF	TGTGCCAGCAGACATGGGGTCGCAGATACGCAGTATTTT
TRBV9	few	TRBJ2-6	-	CASSVSSSGANVLTF	TGTGCCAGCAGCGTAAGCAGCTCTGGGGCCAACGTCCTGACTTTC
TRBV5-1	few	TRBJ2-7	TRBD1	CASSLPGTVSYEQYF	TGCGCCAGCAGCCTCCCCGGGACAGTCTCCTACGAGCAGTACTTC
TRBV11-3	few	TRBJ1-2	-	CASSFQGGGYTF	TGTGCCAGCAGCTTTCAGGGAGGCGGCTACACCTTC
TRBV2	many	TRBJ2-3	TRBD2	CASSDRGGTDTQYF	TGTGCCAGCAGCGACCGGGGGGGCACAGATACGCAGTATTTT
TRBV12-3/TRBV12-4	-	TRBJ1-1	-	CASSFKGDGTEAFF	TGTGCCAGCAGTTTTAAAGGGGACGGCACTGAAGCTTTCTTT
TRBV7-2	few	TRBJ2-2	-	CASSPQFQTGELFF	TGTGCCAGCAGCCCCCAGTTTCAAACCGGGGAGCTGTTTTTT
TRBV10-3	once	TRBJ2-5	-	CAIREDRKETQYF	TGTGCCATCAGAGAGGACAGAAAAGAGACCCAGTACTTC
TRBV3-1	-	TRBJ2-7	-	CASSQEFVGEHSYEQYF	TGTGCCAGCAGCCAAGAATTTGTGGGGGAACACTCCTACGAGCAGTACTTC
TRBV6-2/TRBV6-3	-	TRBJ1-5	TRBD1	CASSRGTGGGNQPQHF	TGTGCCAGCAGTCGCGGGACAGGGGGTGGCAATCAGCCCCAGCATTTT
TRBV29-1	-	TRBJ1-3	-	CSVVTAGNTIYF	TGCAGCGTTGTGACAGCTGGAAACACCATATATTTT
TRBV4-2	-	TRBJ1-4	-	CASSPVGEKLFF	TGTGCCAGCAGCCCCGTAGGGGAGAAACTGTTTTTT
TRBV7-9	few	TRBJ1-1	-	CASSLPGLEGAFF	TGTGCCAGCAGCTTACCGGGACTGGAAGGCGCTTTCTTT
TRBV6-5	few	TRBJ2-7	-	CASSYSGVVSYEQYF	TGTGCCAGCAGTTACTCAGGGGTGGTCTCCTACGAGCAGTACTTC
TRBV10-3	-	TRBJ2-6	-	CAISERTGANVLTF	TGTGCCATCAGCGAGAGGACAGGGGCCAACGTCCTGACTTTC
TRBV18	-	TRBJ2-7	TRBD2	CASSLQLAGGQNEQYF	TGTGCCAGCTCACTCCAACTAGCGGGGGGGCAGAACGAGCAGTACTTC